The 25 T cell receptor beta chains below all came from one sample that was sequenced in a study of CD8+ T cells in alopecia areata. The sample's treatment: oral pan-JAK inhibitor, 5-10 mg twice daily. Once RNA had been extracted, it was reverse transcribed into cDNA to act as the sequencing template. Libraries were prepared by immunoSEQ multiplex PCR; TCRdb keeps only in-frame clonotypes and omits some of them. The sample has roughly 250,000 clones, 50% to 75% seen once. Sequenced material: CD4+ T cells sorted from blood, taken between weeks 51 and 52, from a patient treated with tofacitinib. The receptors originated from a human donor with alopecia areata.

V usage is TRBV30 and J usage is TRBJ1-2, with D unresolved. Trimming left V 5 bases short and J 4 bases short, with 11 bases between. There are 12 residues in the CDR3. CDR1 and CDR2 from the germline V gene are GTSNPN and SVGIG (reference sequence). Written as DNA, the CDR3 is TGTGCCTGGCTCGAGTTCTCCTATGGCTACACCTTC. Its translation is CAWLEFSYGYTF.

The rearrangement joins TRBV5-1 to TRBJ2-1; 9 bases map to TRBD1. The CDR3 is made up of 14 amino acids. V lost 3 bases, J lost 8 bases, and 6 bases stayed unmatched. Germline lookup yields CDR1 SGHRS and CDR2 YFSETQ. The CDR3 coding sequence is TGCGCCAGCAGCTCAAGGGACAGGGCGGATGAGCAGTTCTTC. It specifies CASSSRDRADEQFF. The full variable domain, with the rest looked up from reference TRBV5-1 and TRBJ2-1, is KAGVTQTPRYLIKTRGQQVTLSCSPISGHRSVSWYQQTPGQGLQFLFEYFSETQRNKGNFPGRFSGRQFSNSRSEMNVSTLELGDSALYLCASSSRDRADEQFFGPGTRLTVL.

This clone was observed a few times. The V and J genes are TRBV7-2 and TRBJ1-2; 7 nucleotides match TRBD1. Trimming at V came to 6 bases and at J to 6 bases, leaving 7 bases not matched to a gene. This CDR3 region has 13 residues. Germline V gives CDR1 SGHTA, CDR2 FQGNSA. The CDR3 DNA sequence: TGTGCCAGCAGAAGTACAGGGGCGCATGGCTACACCTTC. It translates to CASRSTGAHGYTF.

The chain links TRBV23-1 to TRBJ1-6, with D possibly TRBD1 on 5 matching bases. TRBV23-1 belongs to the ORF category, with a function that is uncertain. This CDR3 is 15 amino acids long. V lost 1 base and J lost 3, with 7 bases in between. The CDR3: CASSQFQGYNSPLHF. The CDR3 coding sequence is TGCGCCAGCAGTCAATTTCAGGGCTATAATTCACCCCTCCACTTT.

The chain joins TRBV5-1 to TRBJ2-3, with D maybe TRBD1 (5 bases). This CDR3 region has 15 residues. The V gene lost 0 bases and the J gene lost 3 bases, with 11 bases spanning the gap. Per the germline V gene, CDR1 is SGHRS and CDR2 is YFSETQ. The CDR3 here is CASSLVGPGTDTQYF. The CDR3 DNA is TGCGCCAGCAGCTTGGTTGGTCCAGGGACAGATACGCAGTATTTT.

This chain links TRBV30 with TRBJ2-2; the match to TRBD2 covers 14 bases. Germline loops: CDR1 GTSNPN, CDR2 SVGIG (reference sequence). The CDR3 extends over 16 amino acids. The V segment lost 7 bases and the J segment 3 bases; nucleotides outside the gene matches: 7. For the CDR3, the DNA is TGTGCCTTGACAAGGACTAGCGGGGGGTACACCGGGGAGCTGTTTTTT. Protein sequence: CALTRTSGGYTGELFF.

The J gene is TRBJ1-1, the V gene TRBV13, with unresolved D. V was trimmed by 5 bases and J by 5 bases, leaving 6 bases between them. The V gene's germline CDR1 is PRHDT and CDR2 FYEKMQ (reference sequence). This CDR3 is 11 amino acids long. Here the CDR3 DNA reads TGTGCCAGCAGCCACTCGACTGAAGCTTTCTTT. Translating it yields CASSHSTEAFF. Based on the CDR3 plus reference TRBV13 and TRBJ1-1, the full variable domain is AAGVIQSPRHLIKEKRETATLKCYPIPRHDTVYWYQQGPGQDPQFLISFYEKMQSDKGSIPDRFSAQQFSDYHSELNMSSLELGDSALYFCASSHSTEAFFGQGTRLTVV.

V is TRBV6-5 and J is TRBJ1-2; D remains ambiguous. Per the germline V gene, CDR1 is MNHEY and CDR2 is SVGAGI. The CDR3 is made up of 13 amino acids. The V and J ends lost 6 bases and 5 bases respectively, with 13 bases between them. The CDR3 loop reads CASRQTTVYGYTF. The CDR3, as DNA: TGTGCCAGCAGGCAGACAACCGTGTATGGCTACACCTTC.

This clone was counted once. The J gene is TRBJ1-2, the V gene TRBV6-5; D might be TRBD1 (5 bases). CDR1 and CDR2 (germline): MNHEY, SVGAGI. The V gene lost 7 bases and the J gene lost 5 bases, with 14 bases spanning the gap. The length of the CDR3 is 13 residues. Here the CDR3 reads CASKAAGRYGYTF. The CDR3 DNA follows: TGTGCCAGCAAGGCGGCAGGGCGATATGGCTACACCTTC.

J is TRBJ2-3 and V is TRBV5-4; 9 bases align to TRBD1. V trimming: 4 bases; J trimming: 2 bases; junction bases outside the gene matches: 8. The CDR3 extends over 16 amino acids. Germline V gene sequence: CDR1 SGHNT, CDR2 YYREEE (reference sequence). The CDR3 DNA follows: TGTGCCAGCAGCCGGACAGGGGATTATTCCACAGATACGCAGTATTTT. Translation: CASSRTGDYSTDTQYF.

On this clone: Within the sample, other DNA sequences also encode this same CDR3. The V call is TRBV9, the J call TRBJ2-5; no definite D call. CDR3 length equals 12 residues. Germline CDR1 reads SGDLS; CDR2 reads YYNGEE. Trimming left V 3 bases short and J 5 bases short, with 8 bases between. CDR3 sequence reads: CASSGGGETQYF. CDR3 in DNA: TGTGCCAGCAGCGGAGGTGGGGAGACCCAGTACTTC.

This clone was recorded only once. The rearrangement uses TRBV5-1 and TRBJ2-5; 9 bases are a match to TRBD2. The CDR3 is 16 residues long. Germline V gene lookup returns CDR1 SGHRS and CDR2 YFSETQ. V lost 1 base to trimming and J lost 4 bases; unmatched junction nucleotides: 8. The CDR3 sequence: CASSLRGGGAGETQYF. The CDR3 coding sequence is TGCGCCAGCAGCTTGCGTGGCGGGGGGGCTGGAGAGACCCAGTACTTC.

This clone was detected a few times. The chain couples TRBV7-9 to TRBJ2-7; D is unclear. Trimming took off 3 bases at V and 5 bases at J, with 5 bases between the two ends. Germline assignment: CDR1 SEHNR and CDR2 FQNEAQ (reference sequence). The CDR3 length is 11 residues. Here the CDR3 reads CASSFDHEQYF. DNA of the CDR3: TGTGCCAGCAGCTTTGACCACGAGCAGTACTTC. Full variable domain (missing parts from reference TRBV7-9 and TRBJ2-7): DTGVSQNPRHKITKRGQNVTFRCDPISEHNRLYWYRQTLGQGPEFLTYFQNEAQLEKSRLLSDRFSAERPKGSFSTLEIQRTEQGDSAMYLCASSFDHEQYFGPGTRLTVT.

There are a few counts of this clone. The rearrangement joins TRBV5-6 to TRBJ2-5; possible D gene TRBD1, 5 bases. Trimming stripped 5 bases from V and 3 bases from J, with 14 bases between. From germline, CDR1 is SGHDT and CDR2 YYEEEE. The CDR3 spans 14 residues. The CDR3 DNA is TGTGCCAGCAGGCAACAAGGACAAGAAGAGACCCAGTACTTC. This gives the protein CASRQQGQEETQYF. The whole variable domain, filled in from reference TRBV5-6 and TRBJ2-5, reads DAGVTQSPTHLIKTRGQQVTLRCSPKSGHDTVSWYQQALGQGPQFIFQYYEEEERQRGNFPDRFSGHQFPNYSSELNVNALLLGDSALYLCASRQQGQEETQYFGPGTRLLVL.

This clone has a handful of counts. The CDR3 spells CASSRGLGTYEQYF. The DNA for the CDR3 is TGTGCCAGCAGTCGTGGACTGGGGACTTACGAGCAGTACTTC. The rearrangement joins TRBV6-5 to TRBJ2-7; possibly TRBD2 for D (6 bases). Germline values: CDR1 MNHEY, CDR2 SVGAGI. CDR3 length: 14 amino acids. The V end was cut by 5 bases, the J end by 4 bases, with 15 bases between.

The CDR3 sequence: CASSFSSSNEQYF. As DNA, the CDR3 is TGTGCCAGCAGCTTTAGTAGTAGCAATGAGCAGTACTTC. The chain joins TRBV7-3 to TRBJ2-7; D is uncertain. Germline V lookup: CDR1 SGHTA, CDR2 FQGTGA. V lost 3 bases to trimming and J lost 7 bases, with 13 bases between them. The CDR3 sequence is 13 residues long.

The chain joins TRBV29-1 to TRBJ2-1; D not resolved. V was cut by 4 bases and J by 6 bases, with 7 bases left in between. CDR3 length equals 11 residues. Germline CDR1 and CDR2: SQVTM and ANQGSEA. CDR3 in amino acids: CSVVVANEQFF. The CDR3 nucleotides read TGCAGCGTTGTGGTGGCCAATGAGCAGTTCTTC.

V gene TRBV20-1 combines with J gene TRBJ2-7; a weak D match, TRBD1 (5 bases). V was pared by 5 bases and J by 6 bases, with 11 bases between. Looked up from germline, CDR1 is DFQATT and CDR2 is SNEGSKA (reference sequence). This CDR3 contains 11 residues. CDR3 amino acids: CSAALGPEQYF. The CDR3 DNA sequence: TGCAGTGCTGCCTTGGGGCCCGAGCAGTACTTC.

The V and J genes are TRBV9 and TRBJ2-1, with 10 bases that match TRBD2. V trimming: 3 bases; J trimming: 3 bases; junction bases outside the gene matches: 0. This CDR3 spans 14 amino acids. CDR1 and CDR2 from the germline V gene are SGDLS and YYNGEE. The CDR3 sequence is CASSGTSGYNEQFF. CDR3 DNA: TGTGCCAGCAGCGGGACTAGCGGCTACAATGAGCAGTTCTTC.

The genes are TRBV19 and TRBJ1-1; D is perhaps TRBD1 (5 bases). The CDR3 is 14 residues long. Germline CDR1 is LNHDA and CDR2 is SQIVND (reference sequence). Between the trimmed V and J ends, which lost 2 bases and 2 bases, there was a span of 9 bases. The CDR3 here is CASSISGTNTEAFF. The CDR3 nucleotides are TGTGCCAGTAGTATAAGCGGGACTAACACTGAAGCTTTCTTT.

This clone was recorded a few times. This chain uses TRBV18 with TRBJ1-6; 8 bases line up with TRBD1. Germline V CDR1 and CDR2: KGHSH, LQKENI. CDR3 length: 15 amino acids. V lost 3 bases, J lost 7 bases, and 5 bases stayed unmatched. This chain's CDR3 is CASSPGGQGNSPLHF. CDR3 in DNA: TGTGCCAGCTCACCCGGCGGACAGGGAAATTCACCCCTCCACTTT.

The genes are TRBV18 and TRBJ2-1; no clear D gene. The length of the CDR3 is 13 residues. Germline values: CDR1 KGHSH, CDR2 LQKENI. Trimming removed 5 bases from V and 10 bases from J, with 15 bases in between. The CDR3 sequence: CASSGLSAREQFF. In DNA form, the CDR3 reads TGTGCCAGCTCAGGATTATCGGCGCGCGAGCAGTTCTTC. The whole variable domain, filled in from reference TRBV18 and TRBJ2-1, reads NAGVMQNPRHLVRRRGQEARLRCSPMKGHSHVYWYRQLPEEGLKFMVYLQKENIIDESGMPKERFSAEFPKEGPSILRIQQVVRGDSAAYFCASSGLSAREQFFGPGTRLTVL.

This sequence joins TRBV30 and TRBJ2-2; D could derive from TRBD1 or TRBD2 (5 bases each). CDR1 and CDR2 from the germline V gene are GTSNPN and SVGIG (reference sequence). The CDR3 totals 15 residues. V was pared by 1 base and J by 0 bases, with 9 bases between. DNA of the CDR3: TGTGCCTGGAGTGCAGGGAGCGCGAACACCGGGGAGCTGTTTTTT. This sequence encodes CAWSAGSANTGELFF.

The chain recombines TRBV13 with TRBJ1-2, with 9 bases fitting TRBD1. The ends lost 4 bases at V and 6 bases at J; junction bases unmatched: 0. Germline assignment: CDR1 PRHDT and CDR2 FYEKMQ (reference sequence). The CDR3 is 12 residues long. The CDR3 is CASSWTGDGYTF. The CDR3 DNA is TGTGCCAGCAGCTGGACAGGGGATGGCTACACCTTC.

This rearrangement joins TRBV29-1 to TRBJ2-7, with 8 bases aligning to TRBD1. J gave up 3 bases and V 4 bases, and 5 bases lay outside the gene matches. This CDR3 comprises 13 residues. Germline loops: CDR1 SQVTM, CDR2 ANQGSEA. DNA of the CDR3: TGCAGCGTTGCCGGGACAGGCTTCTACGAGCAGTACTTC. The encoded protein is CSVAGTGFYEQYF.